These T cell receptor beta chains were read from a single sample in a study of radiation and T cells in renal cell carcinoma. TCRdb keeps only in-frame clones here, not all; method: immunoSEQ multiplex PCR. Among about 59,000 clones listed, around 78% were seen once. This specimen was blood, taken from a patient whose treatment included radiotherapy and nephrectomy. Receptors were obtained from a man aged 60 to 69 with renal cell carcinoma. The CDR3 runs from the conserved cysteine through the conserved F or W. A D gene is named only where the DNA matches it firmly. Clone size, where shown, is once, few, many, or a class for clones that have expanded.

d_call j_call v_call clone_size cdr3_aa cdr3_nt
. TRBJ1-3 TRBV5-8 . CASSLPGTGNTIYF TGTGCCAGCAGCTTACCCGGGACAGGAAACACCATATATTTT
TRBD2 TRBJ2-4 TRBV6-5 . CASSYSGTSLNIQYF TGTGCCAGCAGTTACTCGGGGACTAGCCTAAACATTCAGTACTTC
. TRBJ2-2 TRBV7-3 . CASSPGTGNTGELFF TGTGCCAGCAGCCCCGGGACTGGGAACACCGGGGAGCTGTTTTTT
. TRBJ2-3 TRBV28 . CASSFGGSTDTQYF TGTGCCAGCAGTTTCGGGGGAAGCACAGATACGCAGTATTTT
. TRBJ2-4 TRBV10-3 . CAISAMAGLAKNIQYF TGTGCCATCAGCGCCATGGCCGGGCTAGCCAAAAACATTCAGTACTTC
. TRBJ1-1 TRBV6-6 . CASTPPGNLNTEAFF TGTGCCAGCACCCCCCCAGGAAACCTGAACACTGAAGCTTTCTTT
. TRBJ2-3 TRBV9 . CASGEAEQYF TGTGCCAGCGGCGAGGCGGAACAGTATTTT
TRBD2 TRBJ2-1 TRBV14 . CASSLTSGHNEQFF TGTGCCAGCAGCCTGACTAGCGGGCACAATGAGCAGTTCTTC
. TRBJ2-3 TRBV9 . CASSAALGISTDTQYF TGTGCCAGCAGCGCCGCACTAGGGATTAGCACAGATACGCAGTATTTT
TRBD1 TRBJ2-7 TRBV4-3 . CASSVRDRDYEQYF TGCGCCAGCAGCGTGCGGGACAGGGACTACGAGCAGTACTTC
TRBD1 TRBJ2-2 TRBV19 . CASSISVGTAISGELFF TGTGCCAGTAGTATTTCCGTCGGGACAGCGATATCCGGGGAGCTGTTTTTT
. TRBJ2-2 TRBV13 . CASSTQNTGELFF TGTGCCAGCTCGACACAGAACACCGGGGAGCTGTTTTTT
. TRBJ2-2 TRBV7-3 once CASSLGTVNTGELFF TGTGCCAGCAGCTTAGGGACTGTGAACACCGGGGAGCTGTTTTTT
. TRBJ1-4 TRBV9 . CASSVGSGNEKLFF TGTGCCAGCAGCGTAGGGTCAGGTAATGAAAAACTGTTTTTT
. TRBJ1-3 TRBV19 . CASSSESTGTFPGNTIYF TGTGCCAGTAGTAGCGAGTCGACAGGAACCTTTCCTGGAAACACCATATATTTT
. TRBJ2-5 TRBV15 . CATSRDQGETQYF TGTGCCACCAGCAGAGATCAGGGGGAGACCCAGTACTTC
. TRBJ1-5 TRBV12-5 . CASGLGIFSNQPQHF TGTGCTAGTGGTTTGGGCATATTTTCCAATCAGCCCCAGCATTTT
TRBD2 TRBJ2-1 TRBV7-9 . CASSHRTSGSMNEQFF TGTGCCAGCAGCCACAGGACTAGCGGGAGTATGAATGAGCAGTTCTTC
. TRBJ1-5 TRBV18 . CASSPGGHQNQPQHF TGTGCCAGCTCACCGGGAGGACACCAAAATCAGCCCCAGCATTTT
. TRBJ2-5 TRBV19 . CASSGSGVETQYF TGTGCCAGTAGTGGTTCGGGAGTTGAGACCCAGTACTTC
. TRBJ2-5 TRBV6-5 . CASSPRTGKETQYF TGTGCCAGCAGTCCCAGGACTGGAAAAGAGACCCAGTACTTC
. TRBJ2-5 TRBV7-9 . CASSSLLAEKTQYF TGTGCCAGCAGCTCGCTTTTGGCGGAAAAGACCCAGTACTTC
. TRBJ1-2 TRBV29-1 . CSVPGFANYGYTF TGCAGCGTTCCAGGGTTTGCTAACTATGGCTACACCTTC
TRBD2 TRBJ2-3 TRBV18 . CASSLLAGATTDTQYF TGTGCCAGCTCACTACTAGCGGGGGCCACCACAGATACGCAGTATTTT
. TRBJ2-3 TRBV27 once CASSSARSTDTQYF TGTGCCAGCAGTTCGGCGCGGAGCACAGATACGCAGTATTTT
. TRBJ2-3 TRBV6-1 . CASSEATGVPDTQYF TGTGCCAGCAGTGAAGCAACGGGGGTCCCAGATACGCAGTATTTT
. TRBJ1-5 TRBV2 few CASIGHLSNQPQHF TGTGCCAGCATTGGACATCTTAGCAATCAGCCCCAGCATTTT
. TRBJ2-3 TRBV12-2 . CASLPDRTTDTQYF TGTGCAAGTCTCCCAGACAGGACCACAGATACGCAGTATTTT
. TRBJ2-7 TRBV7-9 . CASSLMGDGTEQYF TGTGCCAGCAGCTTAATGGGGGACGGGACCGAGCAGTACTTC
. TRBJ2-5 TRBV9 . CASSPGPVAARETQYF TGTGCCAGCAGCCCCGGGCCAGTAGCGGCGAGGGAGACCCAGTACTTC
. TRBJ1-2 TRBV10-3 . CAISAGGQTNYGYTF TGTGCCATCAGTGCTGGGGGGCAGACTAACTATGGCTACACCTTC
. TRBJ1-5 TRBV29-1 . CSVAVGDAGNQPQHF TGCAGCGTTGCGGTGGGGGATGCGGGCAATCAGCCCCAGCATTTT
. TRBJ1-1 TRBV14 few CASSLFVNTEAFF TGTGCCAGCAGCCTCTTTGTGAACACTGAAGCTTTCTTT
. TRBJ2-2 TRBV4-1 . CASSQETGSDGELFF TGCGCCAGCAGCCAAGAGACGGGTTCGGACGGGGAGCTGTTTTTT
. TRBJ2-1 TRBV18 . CASSPAGQLNNEQFF TGTGCCAGCTCACCAGCGGGGCAGCTTAACAATGAGCAGTTCTTC
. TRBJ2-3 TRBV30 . CAWSVRRVPTDTQYF TGTGCCTGGAGTGTCCGGCGGGTCCCCACAGATACGCAGTATTTT
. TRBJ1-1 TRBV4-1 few CASSQFSLNTEAFF TGCGCCAGCAGCCAATTTAGTCTGAACACTGAAGCTTTCTTT
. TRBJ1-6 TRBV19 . CASRDPGSSYNSPLHF TGTGCCAGTAGGGACCCAGGGAGCTCCTATAATTCACCCCTCCACTTT
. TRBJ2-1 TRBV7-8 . CASSSAGGPGEQFF TGTGCCAGCAGCTCCGCCGGGGGGCCGGGTGAGCAGTTCTTC
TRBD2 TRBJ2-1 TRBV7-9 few CASSLPRRLAGSNNEQFF TGTGCCAGCAGCTTACCAAGGAGACTAGCGGGAAGCAACAATGAGCAGTTCTTC
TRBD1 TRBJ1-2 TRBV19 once CASSIEGQGLYTF TGTGCCAGTAGTATAGAGGGACAGGGGCTCTACACCTTC
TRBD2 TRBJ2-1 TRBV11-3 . CASSPSTSGSYNEQFF TGTGCCAGCAGCCCCTCAACTAGCGGATCCTACAATGAGCAGTTCTTC
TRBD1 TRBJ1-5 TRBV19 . CASSTTAEGTGVIAIQPQHF TGTGCCAGTAGTACGACAGCGGAGGGGACAGGTGTTATAGCAATCCAGCCCCAGCATTTT
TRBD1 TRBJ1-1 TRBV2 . CASRKQGEAFF TGTGCCAGCAGGAAACAGGGGGAGGCTTTCTTT
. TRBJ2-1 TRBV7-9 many CASSIRDGAYNEQFF TGTGCCAGCAGCATCCGGGACGGAGCCTACAATGAGCAGTTCTTC
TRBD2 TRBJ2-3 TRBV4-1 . CASSQVLAGASTDTQYF TGCGCCAGCAGCCAAGTCCTAGCGGGAGCTAGCACAGATACGCAGTATTTT
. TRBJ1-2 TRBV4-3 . CASSPGGARYGYTF TGCGCCAGCAGCCCCGGGGGGGCACGCTATGGCTACACCTTC
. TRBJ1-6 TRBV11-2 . CASSLARRDSPLHF TGTGCCAGCAGCTTAGCCCGGAGAGATTCACCCCTCCACTTT
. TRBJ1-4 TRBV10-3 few CAISESRIDEKLFF TGTGCCATCAGTGAGTCGAGGATTGATGAAAAACTGTTTTTT
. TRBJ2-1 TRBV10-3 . CAISDQDRGASEQFF TGTGCCATCAGTGACCAGGACAGAGGCGCGAGTGAGCAGTTCTTC
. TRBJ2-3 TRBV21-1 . CASSSRAYAYSDTQYF TGTGCCAGCAGCAGCCGGGCCTATGCGTATTCAGATACGCAGTATTTT
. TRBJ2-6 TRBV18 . CASSPGADGANVLTF TGTGCCAGCTCACCCGGCGCGGATGGGGCCAACGTCCTGACTTTC
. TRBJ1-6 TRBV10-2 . CASSDSFRREDSPLHF TGCGCCAGCAGTGACTCCTTCAGGAGGGAGGATTCACCCCTCCACTTT
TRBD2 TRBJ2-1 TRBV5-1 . CASSSSPGGPNEQFF TGCGCCAGCAGTTCATCCCCGGGGGGGCCCAATGAGCAGTTCTTC
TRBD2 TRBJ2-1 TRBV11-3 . CASSPAGTTSYNEQFF TGTGCCAGCAGCCCGGCCGGGACTACCTCCTACAATGAGCAGTTCTTC
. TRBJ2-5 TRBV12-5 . CASGFLQGMGETQYF TGTGCTAGTGGTTTCTTACAGGGAATGGGAGAGACCCAGTACTTC
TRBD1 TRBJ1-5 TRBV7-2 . CASRLSGTGDQPQHF TGTGCCAGCAGGCTTTCCGGGACAGGGGATCAGCCCCAGCATTTT
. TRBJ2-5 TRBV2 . CASSEDLQETQYF TGTGCCAGCAGTGAAGACCTCCAAGAGACCCAGTACTTC
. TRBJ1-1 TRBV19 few CASSIEGGRSAEAFF TGTGCCAGTAGTATAGAAGGGGGGCGGTCGGCTGAAGCTTTCTTT
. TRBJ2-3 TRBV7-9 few CASSYTGSSTDTQYF TGTGCCAGCAGCTACACCGGGTCGTCCACAGATACGCAGTATTTT